This TCR beta chain stems from a study of identical twins. General observations from the study: There is a chance that invariant MAIT and iNKT cells partially muddied zero-insertion analyses.

Germline-derived CDR1 and CDR2 are SQVTM and ANQGSEA. This CDR3 is built from 13 residues. Trimming stripped 5 bases from V and 1 base from J, with 10 bases between. Each CDR3 protein gets one entry after TCRdb re-called the 5' RACE reads with MiXCR. The sample yields under 300,000 distinct CDR3 sequences, roughly an eighth seen once. This clonotype was found a few times. Its antigen is unknown. These sequences were also reported in another study, on yellow fever vaccine responses in identical twins.

The receptor was isolated from a woman younger than 35 in good health. The chain links TRBV29-1 to TRBJ2-3; TRBD2 is a possible D gene (5 bases). The source material was memory (CD45RO+) T cells sorted from blood. CDR3 nucleotide sequence: TGCAGCGTTCCGGGGATTCGCACAGATACGCAGTATTTT. Amino acid sequence: CSVPGIRTDTQYF.